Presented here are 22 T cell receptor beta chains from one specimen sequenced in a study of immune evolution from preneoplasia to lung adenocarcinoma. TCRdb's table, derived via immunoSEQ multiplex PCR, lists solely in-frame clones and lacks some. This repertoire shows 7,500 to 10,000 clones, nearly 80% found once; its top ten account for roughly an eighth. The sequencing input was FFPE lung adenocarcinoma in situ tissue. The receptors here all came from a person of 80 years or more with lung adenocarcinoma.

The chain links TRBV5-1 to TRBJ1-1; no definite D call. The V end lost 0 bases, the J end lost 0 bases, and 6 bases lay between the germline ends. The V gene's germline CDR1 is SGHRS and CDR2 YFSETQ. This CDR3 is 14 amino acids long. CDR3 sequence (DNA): TGCGCCAGCAGCTTGGAGGGCCTGAACACTGAAGCTTTCTTT. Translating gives CASSLEGLNTEAFF. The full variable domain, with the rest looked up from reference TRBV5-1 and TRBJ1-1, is KAGVTQTPRYLIKTRGQQVTLSCSPISGHRSVSWYQQTPGQGLQFLFEYFSETQRNKGNFPGRFSGRQFSNSRSEMNVSTLELGDSALYLCASSLEGLNTEAFFGQGTRLTVV.

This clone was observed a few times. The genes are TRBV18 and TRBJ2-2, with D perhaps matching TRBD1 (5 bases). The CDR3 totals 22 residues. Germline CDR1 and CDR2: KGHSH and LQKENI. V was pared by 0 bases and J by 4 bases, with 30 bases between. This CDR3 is CASSPPADTLRPQGYFTGELFF. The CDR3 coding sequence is TGTGCCAGCTCACCACCTGCCGACACCTTGCGCCCTCAGGGTTATTTCACCGGGGAGCTGTTTTTT.

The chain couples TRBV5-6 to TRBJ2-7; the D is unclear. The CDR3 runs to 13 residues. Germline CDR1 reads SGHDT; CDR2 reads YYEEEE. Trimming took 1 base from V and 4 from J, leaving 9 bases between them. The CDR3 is CASSLLRAYEQYF. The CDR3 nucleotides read TGTGCCAGCAGCTTGCTTAGGGCTTACGAGCAGTACTTC.

The CDR3, as DNA: TGTGCCAGCAGCGCTGGGGGACAGGGAAGTCAGCCCCAGCATTTT. Its protein is CASSAGGQGSQPQHF. This chain uses TRBV9 with TRBJ1-5; 9 bases match TRBD1. Germline V gives CDR1 SGDLS, CDR2 YYNGEE. The CDR3 is made up of 15 amino acids. V lost 3 bases, J lost 6 bases, and 7 bases stayed unmatched.

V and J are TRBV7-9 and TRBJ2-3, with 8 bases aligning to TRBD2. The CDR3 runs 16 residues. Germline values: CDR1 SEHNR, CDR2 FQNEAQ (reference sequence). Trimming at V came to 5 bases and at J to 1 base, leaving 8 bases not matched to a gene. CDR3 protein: CASSVLGGAGTDTQYF. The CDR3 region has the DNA TGTGCCAGCAGCGTGCTCGGGGGGGCCGGCACAGATACGCAGTATTTT.

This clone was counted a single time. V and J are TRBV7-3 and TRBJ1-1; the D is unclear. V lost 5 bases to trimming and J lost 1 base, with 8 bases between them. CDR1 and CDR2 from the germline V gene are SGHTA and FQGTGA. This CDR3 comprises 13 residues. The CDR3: CASSPTSNTEAFF. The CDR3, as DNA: TGTGCCAGCAGCCCAACATCGAACACTGAAGCTTTCTTT.

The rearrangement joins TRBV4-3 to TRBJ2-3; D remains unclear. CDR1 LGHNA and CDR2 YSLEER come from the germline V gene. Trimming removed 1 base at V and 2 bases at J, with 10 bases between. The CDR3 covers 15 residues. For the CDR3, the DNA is TGCGCCAGCAGCCAAGTGCTTTTGAACACAGATACGCAGTATTTT. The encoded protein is CASSQVLLNTDTQYF.

The CDR3: CAWSLPGGMNTEAFF. Written as DNA, the CDR3 is TGTGCCTGGAGTCTTCCAGGGGGGATGAACACTGAAGCTTTCTTT. V is TRBV30 and J is TRBJ1-1; 7 nucleotides match TRBD1. This CDR3 region has 15 residues. Looked up from germline, CDR1 is GTSNPN and CDR2 is SVGIG (reference sequence). The ends lost 2 bases at V and 0 bases at J; junction bases unmatched: 6.

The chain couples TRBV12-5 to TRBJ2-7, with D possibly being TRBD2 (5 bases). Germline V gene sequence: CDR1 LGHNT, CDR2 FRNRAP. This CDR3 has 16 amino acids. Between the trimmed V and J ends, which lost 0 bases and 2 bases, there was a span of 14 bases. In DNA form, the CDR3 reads TGTGCTAGTGGTTTGGTACCGCCAGCGGATCCCTACGAGCAGTACTTC. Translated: CASGLVPPADPYEQYF.

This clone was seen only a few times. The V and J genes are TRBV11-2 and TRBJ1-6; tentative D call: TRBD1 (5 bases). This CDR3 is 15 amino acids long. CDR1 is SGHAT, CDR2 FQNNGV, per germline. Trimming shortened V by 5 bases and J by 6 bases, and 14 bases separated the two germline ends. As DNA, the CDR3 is TGTGCCAGCAGCATTACCGGGGGAGCTAATTCACCCCTCCACTTT. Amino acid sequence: CASSITGGANSPLHF.

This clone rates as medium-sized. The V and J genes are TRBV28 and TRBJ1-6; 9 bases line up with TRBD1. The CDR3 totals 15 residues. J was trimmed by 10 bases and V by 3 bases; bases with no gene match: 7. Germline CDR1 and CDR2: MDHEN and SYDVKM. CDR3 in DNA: TGTGCCAGCAGTTTCGGGGGGACAGGGTGGTCACCCCTCCACTTT. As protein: CASSFGGTGWSPLHF.

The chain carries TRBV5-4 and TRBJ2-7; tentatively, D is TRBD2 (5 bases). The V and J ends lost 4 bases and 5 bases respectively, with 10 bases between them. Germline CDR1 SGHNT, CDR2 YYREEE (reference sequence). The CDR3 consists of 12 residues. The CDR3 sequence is CASSRIGDEQYF. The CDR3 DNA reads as TGTGCCAGCAGCCGCATCGGGGACGAGCAGTACTTC.

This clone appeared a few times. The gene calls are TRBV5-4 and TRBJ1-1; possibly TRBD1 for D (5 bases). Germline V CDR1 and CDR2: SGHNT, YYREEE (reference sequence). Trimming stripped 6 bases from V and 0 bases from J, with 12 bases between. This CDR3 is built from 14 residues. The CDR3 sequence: CASTSAGVNTEAFF. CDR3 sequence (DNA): TGTGCCAGCACTTCGGCGGGGGTGAACACTGAAGCTTTCTTT.

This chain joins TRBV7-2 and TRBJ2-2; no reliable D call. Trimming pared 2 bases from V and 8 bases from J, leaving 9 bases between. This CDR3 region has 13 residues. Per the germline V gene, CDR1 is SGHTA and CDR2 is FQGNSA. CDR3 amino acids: CASSLLGSGELFF. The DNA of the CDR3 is TGTGCCAGCAGCTTATTAGGATCGGGGGAGCTGTTTTTT.

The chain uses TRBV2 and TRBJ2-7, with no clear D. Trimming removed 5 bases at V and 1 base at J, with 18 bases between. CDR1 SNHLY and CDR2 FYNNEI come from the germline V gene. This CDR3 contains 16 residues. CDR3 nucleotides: TGTGCCAGCAGTTTAGGACCCCCTGGTTTTTCCTACGAGCAGTACTTC. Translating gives CASSLGPPGFSYEQYF. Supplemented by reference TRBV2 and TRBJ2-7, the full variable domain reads EPEVTQTPSHQVTQMGQEVILRCVPISNHLYFYWYRQILGQKVEFLVSFYNNEISEKSEIFDDQFSVERPDGSNFTLKIRSTKLEDSAMYFCASSLGPPGFSYEQYFGPGTRLTVT.

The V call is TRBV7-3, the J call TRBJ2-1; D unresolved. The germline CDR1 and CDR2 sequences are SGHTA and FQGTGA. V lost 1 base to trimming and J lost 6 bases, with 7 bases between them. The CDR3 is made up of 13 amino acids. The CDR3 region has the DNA TGTGCCAGCAGCTTAATCACGGGCAATGAGCAGTTCTTC. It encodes CASSLITGNEQFF.

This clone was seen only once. CDR3 nucleotides: TGCGCCAGCAGCCCTCCACCGGGACAGGGCAATCAGCCCCAGCATTTT. Translated: CASSPPPGQGNQPQHF. The chain is built from TRBV4-1 and TRBJ1-5, with 8 bases lining up with TRBD1. V was pared by 4 bases and J by 2 bases, with 7 bases of the junction left unmatched. This CDR3 region has 16 residues. Germline V gene lookup returns CDR1 MGHRA and CDR2 YSYEKL.

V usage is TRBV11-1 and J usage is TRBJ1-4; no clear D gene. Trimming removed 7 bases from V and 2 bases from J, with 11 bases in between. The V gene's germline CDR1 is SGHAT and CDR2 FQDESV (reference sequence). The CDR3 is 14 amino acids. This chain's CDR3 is CASKFYMTNEKLFF. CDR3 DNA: TGTGCCAGCAAATTCTATATGACTAATGAAAAACTGTTTTTT.

The DNA of the CDR3 is TGTGCCACCAGCAGAGATATTATAGGCGAGACCCAGTACTTC. Translation gives CATSRDIIGETQYF. The chain has TRBV15 and TRBJ2-5, with D unresolved. V lost 0 bases and J lost 5, with 10 bases in between. The CDR3 has 14 amino acids. Germline CDR1 LNHNV, CDR2 YYDKDF (reference sequence).

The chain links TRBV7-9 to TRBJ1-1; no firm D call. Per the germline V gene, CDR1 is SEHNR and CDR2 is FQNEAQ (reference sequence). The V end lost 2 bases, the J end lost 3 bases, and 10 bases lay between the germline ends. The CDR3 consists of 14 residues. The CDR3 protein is CASSLWAGDTEAFF. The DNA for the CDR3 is TGTGCCAGCAGCTTATGGGCAGGTGACACTGAAGCTTTCTTT.

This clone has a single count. The CDR3 here is CASSRNEGSGGLETQYF. For the CDR3, the DNA is TGTGCCAGCAGCCGAAACGAGGGTAGCGGGGGTTTAGAGACCCAGTACTTC. This chain connects TRBV7-2 to TRBJ2-5; 9 nucleotides agree with TRBD2. Trimming cost V 5 bases and J 4 bases; bases outside gene matches: 14. Germline V gene data show CDR1 as SGHTA and CDR2 as FQGNSA. The CDR3 covers 17 residues.

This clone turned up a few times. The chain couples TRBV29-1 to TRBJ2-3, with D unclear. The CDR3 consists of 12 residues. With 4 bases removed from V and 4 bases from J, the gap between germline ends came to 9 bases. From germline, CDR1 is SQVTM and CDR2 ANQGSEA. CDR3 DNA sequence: TGCAGCGTTGGCACAGACGCAGATACGCAGTATTTT. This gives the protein CSVGTDADTQYF.